Sequencing of this TCR beta chain was carried out in a study of radiation and T cells in renal cell carcinoma. As to time point: blood 4 weeks post-SBRT, at nephrectomy. The sample's treatment: 15 Gy SBRT to primary tumor, nephrectomy 4 weeks later. Nephrectomy followed 15 Gy stereotactic body radiation by 4 weeks. The tumor was a clear cell renal cell carcinoma. Profiling relied on immunoSEQ multiplex PCR, and the TCRdb table lists in-frame clones only, not all of them. This sample carries tens of thousands of clones, 85% of them seen once, and the ten largest clones take roughly a tenth. Study results and caveats: From baseline, blood top tumor clonotypes peaked at 2 weeks post-radiation.

Germline CDR1 reads SGDLS; CDR2 reads YYNGEE. The CDR3 sequence is 14 residues long. V lost 3 bases to trimming and J lost 2 bases; unmatched junction nucleotides: 2. Regarding this clone: What it binds is not known.

This clonotype was obtained from a man aged 50 or older with renal cell carcinoma. The chain is built from TRBV9 and TRBJ2-7, with 10 bases aligning to TRBD1. This specimen consisted of blood, obtained from a patient whose treatment included radiotherapy and nephrectomy. The CDR3 spells CASSDGQGAYEQYF. The CDR3 DNA sequence: TGTGCCAGCAGCGATGGACAGGGGGCCTACGAGCAGTACTTC.